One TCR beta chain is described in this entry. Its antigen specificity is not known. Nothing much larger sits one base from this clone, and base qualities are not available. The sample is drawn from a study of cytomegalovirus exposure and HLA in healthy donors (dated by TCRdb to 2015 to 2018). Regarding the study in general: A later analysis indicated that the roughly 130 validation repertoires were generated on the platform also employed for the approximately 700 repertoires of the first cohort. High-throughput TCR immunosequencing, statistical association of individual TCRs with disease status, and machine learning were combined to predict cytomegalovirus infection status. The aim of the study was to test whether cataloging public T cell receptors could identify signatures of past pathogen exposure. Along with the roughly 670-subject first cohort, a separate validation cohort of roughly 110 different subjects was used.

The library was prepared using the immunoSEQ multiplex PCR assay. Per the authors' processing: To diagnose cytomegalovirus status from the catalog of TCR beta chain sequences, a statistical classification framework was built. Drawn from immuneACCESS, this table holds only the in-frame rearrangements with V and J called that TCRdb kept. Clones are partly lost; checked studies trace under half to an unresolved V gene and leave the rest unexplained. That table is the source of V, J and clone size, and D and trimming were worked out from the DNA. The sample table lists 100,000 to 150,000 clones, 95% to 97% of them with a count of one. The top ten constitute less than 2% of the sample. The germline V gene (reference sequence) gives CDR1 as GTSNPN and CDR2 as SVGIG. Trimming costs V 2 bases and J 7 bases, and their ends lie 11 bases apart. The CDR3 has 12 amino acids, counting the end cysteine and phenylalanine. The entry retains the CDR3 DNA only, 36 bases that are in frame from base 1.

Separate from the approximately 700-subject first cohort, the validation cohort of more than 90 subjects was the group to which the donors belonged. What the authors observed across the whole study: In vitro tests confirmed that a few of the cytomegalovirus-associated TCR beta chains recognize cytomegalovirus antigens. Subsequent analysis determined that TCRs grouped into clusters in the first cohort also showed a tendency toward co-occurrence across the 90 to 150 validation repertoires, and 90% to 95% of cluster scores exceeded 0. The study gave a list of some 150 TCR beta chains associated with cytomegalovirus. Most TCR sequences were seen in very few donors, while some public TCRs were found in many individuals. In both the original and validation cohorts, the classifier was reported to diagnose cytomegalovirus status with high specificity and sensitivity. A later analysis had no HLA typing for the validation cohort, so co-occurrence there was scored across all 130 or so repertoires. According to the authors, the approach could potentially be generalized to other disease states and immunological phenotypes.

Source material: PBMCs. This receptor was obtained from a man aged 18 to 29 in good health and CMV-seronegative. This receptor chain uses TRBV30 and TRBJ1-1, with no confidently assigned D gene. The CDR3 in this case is CAWSPGEGEAFF. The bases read TGTGCCTGGAGTCCCGGGGAAGGTGAAGCTTTCTTT.